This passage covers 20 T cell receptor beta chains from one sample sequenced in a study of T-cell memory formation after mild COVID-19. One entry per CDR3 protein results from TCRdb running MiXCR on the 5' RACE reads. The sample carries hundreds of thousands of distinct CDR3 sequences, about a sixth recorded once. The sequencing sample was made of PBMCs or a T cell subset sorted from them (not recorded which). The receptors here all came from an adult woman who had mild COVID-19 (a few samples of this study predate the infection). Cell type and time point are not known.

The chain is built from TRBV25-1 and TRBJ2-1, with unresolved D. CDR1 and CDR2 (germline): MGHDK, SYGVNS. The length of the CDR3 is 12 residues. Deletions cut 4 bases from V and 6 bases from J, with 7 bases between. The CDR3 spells CASSVGSNEQFF. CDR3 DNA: TGTGCCAGCAGTGTCGGTTCCAATGAGCAGTTCTTC. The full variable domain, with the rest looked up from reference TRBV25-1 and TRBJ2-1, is EADIYQTPRYLVIGTGKKITLECSQTMGHDKMYWYQQDPGMELHLIHYSYGVNSTEKGDLSSESTVSRIRTEHFPLTLESARPSHTSQYLCASSVGSNEQFFGPGTRLTVL.

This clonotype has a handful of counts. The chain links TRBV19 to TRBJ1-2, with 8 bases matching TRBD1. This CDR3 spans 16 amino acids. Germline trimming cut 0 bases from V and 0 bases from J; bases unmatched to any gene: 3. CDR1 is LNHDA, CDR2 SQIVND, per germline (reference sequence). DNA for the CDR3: TGTGCCAGTAGTATAGACGACAGGGGACCTAACTATGGCTACACCTTC. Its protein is CASSIDDRGPNYGYTF.

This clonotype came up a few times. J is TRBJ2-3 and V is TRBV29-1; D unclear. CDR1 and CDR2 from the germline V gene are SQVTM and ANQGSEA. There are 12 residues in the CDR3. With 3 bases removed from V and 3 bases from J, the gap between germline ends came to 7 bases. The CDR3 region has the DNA TGCAGCGTTGAGGAAGGGACAGATACGCAGTATTTT. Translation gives CSVEEGTDTQYF.

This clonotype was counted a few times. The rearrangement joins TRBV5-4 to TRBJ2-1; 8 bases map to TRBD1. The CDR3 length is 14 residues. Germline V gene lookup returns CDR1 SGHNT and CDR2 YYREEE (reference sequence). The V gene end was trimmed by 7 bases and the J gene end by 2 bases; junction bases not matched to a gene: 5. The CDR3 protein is CASLKQGAYNEQFF. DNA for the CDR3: TGTGCCAGCCTCAAACAGGGGGCCTACAATGAGCAGTTCTTC.

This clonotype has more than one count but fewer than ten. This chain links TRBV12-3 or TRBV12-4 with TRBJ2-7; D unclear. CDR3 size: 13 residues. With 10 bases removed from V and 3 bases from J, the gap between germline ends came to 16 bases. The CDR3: CATATGVNYEQYF. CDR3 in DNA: TGTGCCACGGCTACTGGGGTAAACTACGAGCAGTACTTC.

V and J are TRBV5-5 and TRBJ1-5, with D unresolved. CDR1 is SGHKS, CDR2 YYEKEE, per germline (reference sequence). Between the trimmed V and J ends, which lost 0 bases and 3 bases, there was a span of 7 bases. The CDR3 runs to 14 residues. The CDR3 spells CASSLDSNNQPQHF. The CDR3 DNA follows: TGTGCCAGCAGCTTGGACAGTAACAATCAGCCCCAGCATTTT.

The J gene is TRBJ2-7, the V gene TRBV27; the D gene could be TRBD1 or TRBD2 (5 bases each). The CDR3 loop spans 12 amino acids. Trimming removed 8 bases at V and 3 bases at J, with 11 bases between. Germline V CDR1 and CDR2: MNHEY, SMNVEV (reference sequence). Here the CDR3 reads CASRDQGYEQYF. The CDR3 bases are TGTGCCAGCCGGGACCAAGGCTACGAGCAGTACTTC.

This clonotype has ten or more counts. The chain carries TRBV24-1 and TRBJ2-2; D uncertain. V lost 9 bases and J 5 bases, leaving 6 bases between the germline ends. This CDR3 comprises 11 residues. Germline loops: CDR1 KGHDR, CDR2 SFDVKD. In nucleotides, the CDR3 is TGTGCCACCGGTAGAACCGGGGAGCTGTTTTTT. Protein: CATGRTGELFF.

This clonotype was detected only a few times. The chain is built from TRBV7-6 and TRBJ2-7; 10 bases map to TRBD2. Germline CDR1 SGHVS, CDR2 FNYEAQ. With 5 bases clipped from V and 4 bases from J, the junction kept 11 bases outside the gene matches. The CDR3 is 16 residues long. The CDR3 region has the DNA TGTGCCAGCAGCATCGGATCTAGCGGGGGTGTGTACGAGCAGTACTTC. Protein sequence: CASSIGSSGGVYEQYF.

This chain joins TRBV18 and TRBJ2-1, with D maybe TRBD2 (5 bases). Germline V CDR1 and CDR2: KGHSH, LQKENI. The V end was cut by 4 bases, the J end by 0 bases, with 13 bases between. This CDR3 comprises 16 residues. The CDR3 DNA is TGTGCCAGCTCACTGCCCGGGGAGACCTCCTACAATGAGCAGTTCTTC. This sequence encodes CASSLPGETSYNEQFF. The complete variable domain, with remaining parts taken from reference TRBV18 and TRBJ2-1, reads NAGVMQNPRHLVRRRGQEARLRCSPMKGHSHVYWYRQLPEEGLKFMVYLQKENIIDESGMPKERFSAEFPKEGPSILRIQQVVRGDSAAYFCASSLPGETSYNEQFFGPGTRLTVL.

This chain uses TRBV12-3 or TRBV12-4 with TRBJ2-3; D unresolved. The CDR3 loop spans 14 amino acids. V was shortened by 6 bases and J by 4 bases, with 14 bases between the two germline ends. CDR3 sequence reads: CASSLVAPADTQYF. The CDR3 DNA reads TGTGCCAGCAGCCTCGTGGCCCCGGCAGATACGCAGTATTTT.

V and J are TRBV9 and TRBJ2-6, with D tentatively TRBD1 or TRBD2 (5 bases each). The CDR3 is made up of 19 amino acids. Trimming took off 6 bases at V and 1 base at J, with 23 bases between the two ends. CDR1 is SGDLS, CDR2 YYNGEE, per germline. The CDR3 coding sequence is TGTGCCAGCACCGCCTCTCTGGGACCCCAGGGTTCTGGGGCCAACGTCCTGACTTTC. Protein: CASTASLGPQGSGANVLTF.

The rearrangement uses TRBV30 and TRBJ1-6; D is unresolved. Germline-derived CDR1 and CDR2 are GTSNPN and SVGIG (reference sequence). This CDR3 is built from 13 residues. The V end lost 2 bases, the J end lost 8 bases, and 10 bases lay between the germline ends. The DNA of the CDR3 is TGTGCCTGGAGTTCGGGTTATTATTCACCCCTCCACTTT. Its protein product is CAWSSGYYSPLHF.

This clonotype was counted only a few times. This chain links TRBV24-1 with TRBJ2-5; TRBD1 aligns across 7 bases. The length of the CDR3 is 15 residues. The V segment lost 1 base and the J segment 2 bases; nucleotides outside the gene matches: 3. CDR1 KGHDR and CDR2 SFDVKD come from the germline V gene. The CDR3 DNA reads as TGTGCCACCAGTGATTTTGGGGACAGTCAAGAGACCCAGTACTTC. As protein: CATSDFGDSQETQYF.

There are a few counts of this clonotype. CDR3 bases: TGTGCCAGCCCGAATAACGGAAACACTGAAGCTTTCTTT. As protein: CASPNNGNTEAFF. The chain carries TRBV5-6 and TRBJ1-1; D uncertain. The CDR3 consists of 13 residues. Per the germline V gene, CDR1 is SGHDT and CDR2 is YYEEEE. V dropped 7 bases and J dropped 2 bases, with 12 bases sitting between them.

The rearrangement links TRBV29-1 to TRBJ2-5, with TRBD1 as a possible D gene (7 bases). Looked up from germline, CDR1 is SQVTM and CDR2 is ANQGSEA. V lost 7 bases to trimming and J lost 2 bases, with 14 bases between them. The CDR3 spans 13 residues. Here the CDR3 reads CSARDSSQETQYF. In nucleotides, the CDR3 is TGCAGCGCGCGGGACAGCTCTCAAGAGACCCAGTACTTC.

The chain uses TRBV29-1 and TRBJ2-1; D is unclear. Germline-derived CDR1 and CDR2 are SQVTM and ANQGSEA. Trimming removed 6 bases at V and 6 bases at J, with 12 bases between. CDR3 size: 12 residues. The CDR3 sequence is CSVKKYANEQFF. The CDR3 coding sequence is TGCAGCGTGAAGAAGTATGCCAATGAGCAGTTCTTC.

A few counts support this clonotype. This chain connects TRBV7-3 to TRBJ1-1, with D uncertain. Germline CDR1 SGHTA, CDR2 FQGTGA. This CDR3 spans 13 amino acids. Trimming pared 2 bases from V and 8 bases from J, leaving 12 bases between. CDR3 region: CASSLLGTAEAFF. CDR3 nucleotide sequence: TGTGCCAGCAGCTTACTGGGAACAGCCGAAGCTTTCTTT.

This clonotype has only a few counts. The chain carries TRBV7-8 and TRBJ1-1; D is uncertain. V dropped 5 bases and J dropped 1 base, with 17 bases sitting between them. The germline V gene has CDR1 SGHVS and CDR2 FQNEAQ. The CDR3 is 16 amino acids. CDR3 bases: TGTGCCAGCAGCACCGCCGGAGTGGGTTGGAACACTGAAGCTTTCTTT. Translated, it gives CASSTAGVGWNTEAFF. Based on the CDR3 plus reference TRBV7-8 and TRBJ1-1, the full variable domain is GAGVSQSPRYKVAKRGQDVALRCDPISGHVSLFWYQQALGQGPEFLTYFQNEAQLDKSGLPSDRFFAERPEGSVSTLKIQRTQQEDSAVYLCASSTAGVGWNTEAFFGQGTRLTVV.

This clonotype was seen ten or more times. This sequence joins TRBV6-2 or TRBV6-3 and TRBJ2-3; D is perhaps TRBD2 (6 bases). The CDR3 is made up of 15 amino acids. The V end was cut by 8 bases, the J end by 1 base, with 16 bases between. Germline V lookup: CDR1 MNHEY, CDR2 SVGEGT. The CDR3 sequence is CASSPGGGGTDTQYF. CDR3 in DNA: TGTGCCAGCTCGCCAGGAGGAGGGGGCACAGATACGCAGTATTTT.